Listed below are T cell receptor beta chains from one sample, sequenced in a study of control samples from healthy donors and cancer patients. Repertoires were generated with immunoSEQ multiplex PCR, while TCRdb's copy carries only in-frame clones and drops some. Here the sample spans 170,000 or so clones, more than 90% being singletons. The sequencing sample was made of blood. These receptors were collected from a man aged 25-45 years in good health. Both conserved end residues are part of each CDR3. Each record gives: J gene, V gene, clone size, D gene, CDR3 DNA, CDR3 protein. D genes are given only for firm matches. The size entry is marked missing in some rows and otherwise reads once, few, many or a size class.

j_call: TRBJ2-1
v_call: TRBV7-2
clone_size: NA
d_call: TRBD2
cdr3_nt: TGTGCCAGCAGCTTAAGAATCATCCGGGAGGGCCGTTTTTTAAATGAGCAGTTCTTC
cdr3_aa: CASSLRIIREGRFLNEQFF

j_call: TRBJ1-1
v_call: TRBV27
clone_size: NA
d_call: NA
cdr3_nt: TGTGCCAGCAGTTTGGCAGTAAGCACTGAAGCTTTCTTT
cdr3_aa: CASSLAVSTEAFF

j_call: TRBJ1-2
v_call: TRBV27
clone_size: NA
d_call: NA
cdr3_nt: TGTGCCAGCAGTTTAGGCTCCGACCGCGGGGATGGCTACACCTTC
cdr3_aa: CASSLGSDRGDGYTF

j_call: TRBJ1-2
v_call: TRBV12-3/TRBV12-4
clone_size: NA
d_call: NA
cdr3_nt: TGTGCCAGCACCAGGGCGGGAGACTATGGCTACACCTTC
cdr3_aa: CASTRAGDYGYTF

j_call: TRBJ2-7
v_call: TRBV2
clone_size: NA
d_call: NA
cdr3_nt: TGTGCCAGCAGTGAAAGGGGCGCGGGCGACGAGCAGTACTTC
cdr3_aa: CASSERGAGDEQYF

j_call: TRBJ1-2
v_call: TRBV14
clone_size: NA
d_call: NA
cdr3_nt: TGTGCCAGCAGCCAAGATCGAGGGAGGGGTAGCGGCTACACCTTC
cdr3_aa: CASSQDRGRGSGYTF

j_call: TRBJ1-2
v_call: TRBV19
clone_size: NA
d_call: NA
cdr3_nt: TGTGCCACCTCAGCCGCTTTTGGGGGTTATGGCTACACCTTC
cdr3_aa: CATSAAFGGYGYTF

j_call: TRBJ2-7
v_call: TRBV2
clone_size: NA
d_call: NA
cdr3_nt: TGTGCCAGCAGTGAATTTATAGCCTCCTACGAGCAGTACTTC
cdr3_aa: CASSEFIASYEQYF

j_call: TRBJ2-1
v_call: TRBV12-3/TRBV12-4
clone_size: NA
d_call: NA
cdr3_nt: TGTGCCAGCACCCTGAACAATGAGCAGTTCTTC
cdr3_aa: CASTLNNEQFF

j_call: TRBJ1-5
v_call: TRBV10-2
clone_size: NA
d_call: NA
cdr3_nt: TGCGCCAGCAGTGACAGAAGGAGGGGGGACAATCAGCCCCAGCATTTT
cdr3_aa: CASSDRRRGDNQPQHF

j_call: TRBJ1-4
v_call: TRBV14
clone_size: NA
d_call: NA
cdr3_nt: TGTGCCAGCAGCCATCCTTCGTTGGACCCTAATGAAAAACTGTTTTTT
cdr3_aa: CASSHPSLDPNEKLFF

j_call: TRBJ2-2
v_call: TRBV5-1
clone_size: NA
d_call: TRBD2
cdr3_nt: TGCGCCAGCAGCTTGAGACTAGCGGGGGTCCTGAACACCGGGGAGCTGTTTTTT
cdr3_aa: CASSLRLAGVLNTGELFF

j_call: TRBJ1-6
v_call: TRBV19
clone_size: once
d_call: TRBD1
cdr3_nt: TGTGCCAGTAGGGACAGGGAGGAGAATTCACCCCTCCACTTT
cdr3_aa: CASRDREENSPLHF

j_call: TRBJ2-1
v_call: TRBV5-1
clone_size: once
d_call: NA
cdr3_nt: TGCGCCAGCAGCCCGACTGGCAATGAGCAGTTCTTC
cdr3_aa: CASSPTGNEQFF

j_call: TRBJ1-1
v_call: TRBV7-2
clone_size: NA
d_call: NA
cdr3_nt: TGTGCCAGCAGCCTTAGTGGGGGCACTGAAGCTTTCTTT
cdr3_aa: CASSLSGGTEAFF

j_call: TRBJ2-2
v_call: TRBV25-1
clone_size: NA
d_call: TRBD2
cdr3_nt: TGTGCCAGCCTTTCTGGGGGTAGCGGGAGAGGCACCGGGGAGCTGTTTTTT
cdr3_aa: CASLSGGSGRGTGELFF

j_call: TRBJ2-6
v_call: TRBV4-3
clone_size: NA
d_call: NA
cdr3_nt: TGCGCCAGCAGCCAAGAGGCCCATGGCTCTGGGGCCAACGTCCTGACTTTC
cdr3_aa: CASSQEAHGSGANVLTF

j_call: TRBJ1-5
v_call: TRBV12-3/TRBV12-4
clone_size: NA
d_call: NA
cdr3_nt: TGTGCCAGCAGCACTTCACCCAGGACCCAGCATTTT
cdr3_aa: CASSTSPRTQHF

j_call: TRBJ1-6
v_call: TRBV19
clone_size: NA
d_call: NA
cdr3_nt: TGTGCCAGTAGGGGCAGGGGAAATTCACCCCTCCACTTT
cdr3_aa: CASRGRGNSPLHF

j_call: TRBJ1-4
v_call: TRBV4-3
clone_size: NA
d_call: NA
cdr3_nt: TGCGCCAGCAGCCAAGATTGGGGGCGGGTTGCAACTAATGAAAAACTGTTTTTT
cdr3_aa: CASSQDWGRVATNEKLFF

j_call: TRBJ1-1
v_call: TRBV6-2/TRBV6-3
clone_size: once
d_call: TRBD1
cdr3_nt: TGTGCCAGCAGCCCGCTCCAGACAGGGGGCACTGAAGCTTTCTTT
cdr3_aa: CASSPLQTGGTEAFF

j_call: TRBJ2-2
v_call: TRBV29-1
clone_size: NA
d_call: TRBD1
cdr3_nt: TGCAGCGGACAGGGTGTCACCGGGGAGCTGTTTTTT
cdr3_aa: CSGQGVTGELFF

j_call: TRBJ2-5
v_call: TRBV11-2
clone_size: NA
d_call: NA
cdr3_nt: TGTGCCAGCAGGGGCGGGGCCCGGGAGACCCAGTACTTC
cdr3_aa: CASRGGARETQYF

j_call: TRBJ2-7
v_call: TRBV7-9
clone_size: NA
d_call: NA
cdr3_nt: TGTGCCAGCAGCTTAACAGAACCCTACGAGCAGTACTTC
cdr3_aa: CASSLTEPYEQYF

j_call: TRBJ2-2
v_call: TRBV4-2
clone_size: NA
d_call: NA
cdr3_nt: TGTGCCAGCAGCCAGGAATCGAACACCGGGGAGCTGTTTTTT
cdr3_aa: CASSQESNTGELFF

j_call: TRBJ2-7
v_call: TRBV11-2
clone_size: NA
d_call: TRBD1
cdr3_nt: TGTGCCAGCAGCTTAGGAATCTCCGGGACAGTTTACTCCTACGAGCAGTACTTC
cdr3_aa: CASSLGISGTVYSYEQYF

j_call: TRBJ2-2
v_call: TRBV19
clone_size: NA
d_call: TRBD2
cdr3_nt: TGTGCCAGTACCGTTGGGGGGGTGAACACCGGGGAGCTGTTTTTT
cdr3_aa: CASTVGGVNTGELFF

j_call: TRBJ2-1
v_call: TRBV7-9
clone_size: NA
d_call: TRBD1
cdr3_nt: TGTGCCAGCAGCTTAACGACAGGGGTGAGTTACAATGAGCAGTTCTTC
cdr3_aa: CASSLTTGVSYNEQFF

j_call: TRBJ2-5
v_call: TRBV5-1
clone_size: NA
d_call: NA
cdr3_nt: TGCGCCAGCAGCTTGGATGGTTTGGGGACCCAGTACTTC
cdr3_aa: CASSLDGLGTQYF

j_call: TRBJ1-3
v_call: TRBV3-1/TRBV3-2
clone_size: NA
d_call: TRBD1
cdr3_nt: TGTGCCAGCAGTCGCAATTCTTGGACAGGCTCTGGAAACACCATATATTTT
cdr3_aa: CASSRNSWTGSGNTIYF

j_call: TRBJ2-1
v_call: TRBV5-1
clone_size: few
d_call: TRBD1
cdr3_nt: TGCGCCAGCAGCTTAGGACAGGGGTATGGGAATGAGCAGTTCTTC
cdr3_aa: CASSLGQGYGNEQFF

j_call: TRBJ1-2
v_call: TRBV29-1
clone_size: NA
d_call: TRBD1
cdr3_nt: TGCAGCGTTGAAGACCCCAGGGGGGTCCAGGGCTATGGCTACACCTTC
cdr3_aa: CSVEDPRGVQGYGYTF

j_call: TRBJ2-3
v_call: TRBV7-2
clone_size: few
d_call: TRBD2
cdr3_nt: TGTGCCAGCAGCTTAACTAGCGGGTTCACAGATACGCAGTATTTT
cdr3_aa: CASSLTSGFTDTQYF

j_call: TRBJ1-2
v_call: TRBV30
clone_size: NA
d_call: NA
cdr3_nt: TGTGCCTGGAGAGGGGGACCCTCCTATGGCTACACCTTC
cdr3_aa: CAWRGGPSYGYTF

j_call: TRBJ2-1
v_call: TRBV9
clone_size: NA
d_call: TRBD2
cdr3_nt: TGTGCCAGCAGCGCGGGACTAGCGGACTACAATGAGCAGTTCTTC
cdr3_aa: CASSAGLADYNEQFF

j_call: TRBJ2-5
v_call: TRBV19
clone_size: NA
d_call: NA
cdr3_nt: TGTGCCAGTAGTCCCACAGGGAGGGGGGAGGAGACCCAGTACTTC
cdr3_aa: CASSPTGRGEETQYF

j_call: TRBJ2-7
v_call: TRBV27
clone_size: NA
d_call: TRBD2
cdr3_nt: TGTGCCAGCAGTCCCCGGGGACTAGGGTACGAGCAGTACTTC
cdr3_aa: CASSPRGLGYEQYF

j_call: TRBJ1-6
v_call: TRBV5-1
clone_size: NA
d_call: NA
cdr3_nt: TGCGCCAGCAGCGCCGTCACGGGACCTCAGGGTTCACCCCTCCACTTT
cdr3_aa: CASSAVTGPQGSPLHF

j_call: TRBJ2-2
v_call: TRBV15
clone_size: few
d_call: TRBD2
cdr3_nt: TGTGCCACCAGCAGCAGCGGGGGGGCAAACACCGGGGAGCTGTTTTTT
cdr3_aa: CATSSSGGANTGELFF

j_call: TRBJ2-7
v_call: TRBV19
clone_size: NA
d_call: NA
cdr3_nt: TGTGCCAGTAGTGGCGCGACTGGGGGCTACGAGCAGTACTTC
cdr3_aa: CASSGATGGYEQYF

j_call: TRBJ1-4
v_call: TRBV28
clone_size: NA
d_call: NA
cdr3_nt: TGTGCCAGCAGCCGTCTTGTTTCTGAAAAACTGTTTTTT
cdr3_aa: CASSRLVSEKLFF

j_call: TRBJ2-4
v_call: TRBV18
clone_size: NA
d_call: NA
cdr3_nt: TGTGCCAGCTCACCCGAGGGGATAGCCAAAAACATTCAGTACTTC
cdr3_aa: CASSPEGIAKNIQYF